These 29 T cell receptor beta chains share one sample of origin, sequenced in a study of blood T cells in healthy people across ages. PCR was performed a second time for about 6 to 12 cycles using a sample-barcoded 5' primer and a J-beta primer mix. TCRdb reprocessed the 5' RACE reads with MiXCR, giving one entry per CDR3 protein. This sample has 1.2 million to 1.5 million distinct CDR3 sequences, with about 40% found just once. Sequencing was done on a sample of blood. Receptors originate from a woman between 18 and 29 years old in good health.

The chain links TRBV20-1 to TRBJ1-5, with 10 nucleotides matching TRBD1. The CDR3 totals 17 residues. The ends lost 3 bases at V and 0 bases at J; junction bases unmatched: 8. Germline V gene sequence: CDR1 DFQATT, CDR2 SNEGSKA (reference sequence). The CDR3 sequence is CSARGGQGIYSNQPQHF. In nucleotides, the CDR3 is TGCAGTGCTAGGGGGGGACAGGGGATCTATAGCAATCAGCCCCAGCATTTT.

This clonotype turned up a few times. V is TRBV9 and J is TRBJ2-7, with TRBD2 matching over 9 bases. V shed 0 bases, J shed 2 bases, and the junction held 6 bases outside the gene matches. Germline CDR1 and CDR2: SGDLS and YYNGEE. The CDR3 length is 16 residues. Here the CDR3 DNA reads TGTGCCAGCAGCGTAGCGCCGGGACTAGCCACCTACGAGCAGTACTTC. It yields the protein CASSVAPGLATYEQYF.

The V call is TRBV10-3, the J call TRBJ2-2; TRBD2 aligns across 10 bases. The CDR3 length is 17 residues. The junction had 12 bases not matched to a gene; V was cut back by 7 bases and J by 4 bases. Germline CDR1 ENHRY, CDR2 SYGVKD. The CDR3 sequence is CAITGTSARLGTGELFF. The CDR3 DNA reads as TGTGCCATCACCGGGACTAGCGCCCGTCTCGGCACCGGGGAGCTGTTTTTT.

This rearrangement joins TRBV27 to TRBJ2-7; 8 bases agree with TRBD1. This CDR3 is built from 15 residues. From germline, CDR1 is MNHEY and CDR2 SMNVEV (reference sequence). V lost 5 bases, J lost 2 bases, and 8 bases stayed unmatched. CDR3 amino acids: CASSREGQGPYEQYF. CDR3 bases: TGTGCCAGCAGTCGAGAAGGACAGGGCCCCTACGAGCAGTACTTC.

V usage is TRBV27 and J usage is TRBJ2-7; D is ambiguous. Germline V CDR1 and CDR2: MNHEY, SMNVEV (reference sequence). The V end lost 6 bases, the J end lost 4 bases, and 19 bases lay between the germline ends. This CDR3 is 15 amino acids long. The chain's CDR3 is CASSSFETGLYEQYF. DNA of the CDR3: TGTGCCAGCAGCTCCTTCGAGACCGGGCTTTACGAGCAGTACTTC.

The sample holds a few counts of this clonotype. CDR3 DNA sequence: TGCGCCAGCAGCTTGGCTAAGGGGGCACGACAAGAGACCCAGTACTTC. Protein product: CASSLAKGARQETQYF. The V gene is TRBV5-1, the J gene TRBJ2-5, with TRBD1 matching 7 bases. Germline lookup yields CDR1 SGHRS and CDR2 YFSETQ. V was pared by 0 bases and J by 2 bases, with 7 bases of the junction left unmatched. The CDR3 length is 16 residues.

V usage is TRBV2 and J usage is TRBJ2-1, with D possibly being TRBD2 (5 bases). Germline CDR1 SNHLY, CDR2 FYNNEI. This CDR3 region has 14 residues. Trimming removed 7 bases from V and 1 base from J, with 11 bases in between. The CDR3 sequence is CASIRRGSYNEQFF. The CDR3, as DNA: TGTGCCAGCATTAGGCGAGGGTCCTACAATGAGCAGTTCTTC.

Written as DNA, the CDR3 is TGTGCCAGTAGGAGGGGGGCCCCGATGAACACTGAAGCTTTCTTT. As protein: CASRRGAPMNTEAFF. This chain links TRBV19 with TRBJ1-1; tentative D call: TRBD1 (6 bases). CDR1 and CDR2 (germline): LNHDA, SQIVND (reference sequence). The CDR3 consists of 15 residues. The germline V and J ends were trimmed by 6 bases and 0 bases, with 14 bases remaining between them.

This clonotype has only one observation. This chain connects TRBV20-1 to TRBJ2-5; TRBD2 might be the D (6 bases). Germline V gene lookup returns CDR1 DFQATT and CDR2 SNEGSKA (reference sequence). Trimming stripped 3 bases from V and 2 bases from J, with 13 bases between. The CDR3 length is 14 residues. The CDR3 sequence: CSASGSGGQETQYF. The CDR3 DNA reads as TGCAGTGCTAGCGGGAGTGGAGGGCAAGAGACCCAGTACTTC.

This chain connects TRBV6-5 to TRBJ2-1; TRBD1 matches at 8 bases. The CDR3 spans 17 residues. The germline V gene has CDR1 MNHEY and CDR2 SVGAGI. J was trimmed by 3 bases and V by 4 bases; bases with no gene match: 11. CDR3 region: CASSSSSGQVIYNEQFF. CDR3 in DNA: TGTGCCAGCAGTTCCTCGTCGGGACAGGTGATCTACAATGAGCAGTTCTTC.

The V and J genes are TRBV5-6 and TRBJ2-1, with no clear D. Germline CDR1 and CDR2: SGHDT and YYEEEE. The length of the CDR3 is 14 residues. Trimming cost V 2 bases and J 0 bases, with 6 bases left between them. The CDR3 loop is CASSFSHSYNEQFF. DNA of the CDR3: TGTGCCAGCAGCTTCAGTCACTCCTACAATGAGCAGTTCTTC.

This clonotype has just a few counts. The chain uses TRBV6-1 and TRBJ2-7; 8 bases match TRBD1. Per the germline V gene, CDR1 is MNHNS and CDR2 is SASEGT. This CDR3 is built from 16 residues. The ends lost 3 bases at V and 2 bases at J; junction bases unmatched: 9. CDR3 bases: TGTGCCAGCAGTGAGGCAAACACAGGGGGGACCTACGAGCAGTACTTC. It encodes CASSEANTGGTYEQYF.

The chain employs TRBV7-2 and TRBJ1-4, with a possible D match to TRBD1 (6 bases). The CDR3 runs 14 residues. Trimming pared 2 bases from V and 8 bases from J, leaving 12 bases between. The germline V gene has CDR1 SGHTA and CDR2 FQGNSA. The CDR3 sequence is CASSLLQGGEKLFF. CDR3 DNA: TGTGCCAGCAGCTTATTACAGGGTGGAGAAAAACTGTTTTTT. The entire variable domain, with the rest obtained from reference TRBV7-2 and TRBJ1-4, is as follows: GAGVSQSPSNKVTEKGKDVELRCDPISGHTALYWYRQSLGQGLEFLIYFQGNSAPDKSGLPSDRFSAERTGGSVSTLTIQRTQQEDSAVYLCASSLLQGGEKLFFGSGTQLSVL.

The chain uses TRBV6-5 and TRBJ1-5; TRBD1 agrees at 9 bases. The CDR3 contains 15 residues. Germline CDR1 and CDR2: MNHEY and SVGAGI. The trim removed 2 bases at V and 7 bases at J, leaving 6 bases unmatched. CDR3 protein: CASSYGQGTYQPQHF. In DNA, the CDR3 is TGTGCCAGCAGTTACGGACAGGGGACGTACCAGCCCCAGCATTTT.

This clonotype was found a few times. V usage is TRBV20-1 and J usage is TRBJ1-2; 7 bases match TRBD1. The germline CDR1 and CDR2 sequences are DFQATT and SNEGSKA (reference sequence). Trimming took 6 bases from V and 2 from J; bases not matched to a gene: 12. The CDR3 extends over 15 amino acids. The DNA of the CDR3 is TGCAGTGCACCAGGGGGGGGCAGGGGCAACTATGGCTACACCTTC. Protein sequence: CSAPGGGRGNYGYTF.

The chain has TRBV10-3 and TRBJ2-2, with 7 bases aligning to TRBD1. CDR1 ENHRY and CDR2 SYGVKD come from the germline V gene. Trimming removed 11 bases from V and 0 bases from J; junction bases left unmatched: 12. The CDR3 is 16 amino acids. CDR3: CAAGTAKLANTGELFF. The CDR3 DNA sequence: TGTGCCGCCGGGACAGCTAAACTCGCGAACACCGGGGAGCTGTTTTTT.

The chain joins TRBV29-1 to TRBJ1-1; D ambiguous. Germline CDR1 is SQVTM and CDR2 is ANQGSEA. This CDR3 region has 11 residues. Trimming took 1 base from V and 11 from J, leaving 11 bases between them. The CDR3 here is CSVEADGGAFF. The CDR3 region has the DNA TGCAGCGTTGAAGCGGACGGAGGTGCTTTCTTT.

A few counts support this clonotype. This chain uses TRBV20-1 with TRBJ1-2; possible D gene TRBD1, 5 bases. V gave up 3 bases and J gave up 4 bases, with 15 bases separating them. This CDR3 contains 14 residues. Germline V gene sequence: CDR1 DFQATT, CDR2 SNEGSKA (reference sequence). The CDR3, as DNA: TGCAGTGCTAGGGCCCCGGGGGGGGGCTATGGCTACACCTTC. Protein sequence: CSARAPGGGYGYTF.

This clonotype was detected only a few times. The V gene is TRBV10-3, the J gene TRBJ2-2; D not certain. With 8 bases removed from V and 6 bases from J, the gap between germline ends came to 7 bases. CDR3 length: 11 residues. From germline, CDR1 is ENHRY and CDR2 SYGVKD. The CDR3 coding sequence is TGTGCCATCGCCGGACCCGGGGAGCTGTTTTTT. This gives the protein CAIAGPGELFF.

This clonotype was detected only a few times. J is TRBJ2-1 and V is TRBV20-1; 10 bases fit TRBD1. The J call may be incorrect, as the DNA end agrees better with TRBJ2-7. Germline-derived CDR1 and CDR2 are DFQATT and SNEGSKA (reference sequence). This CDR3 region has 12 residues. The CDR3 nucleotides are TGCAGTGCTTTCGGACAGGGGGATGAGCAGTACTTC. Amino acids: CSAFGQGDEQYF.

This clonotype was observed once. The genes are TRBV12-3 or TRBV12-4 and TRBJ1-2, with no clear D. The V and J ends lost 6 bases and 8 bases respectively, with 25 bases between them. CDR3 length: 16 residues. CDR3 bases: TGTGCCAGCAGCTTCCATCTAGGCATGTGGGGAGGGGGCTACACCTTC. The encoded protein is CASSFHLGMWGGGYTF.

To note about this clonotype: The junction does not match germline at one end; this may be a read error. The CDR3 reads CASTSGYEQHF. The CDR3 DNA follows: TGTGCCAGCACAAGCGGCTACGAGCAGCACTTC. The gene calls are TRBV10-3 and TRBJ2-7; possibly TRBD2 for D (5 bases). Looked up from germline, CDR1 is ENHRY and CDR2 is SYGVKD. CDR3 size: 11 residues.

The gene calls are TRBV6-5 and TRBJ2-5, with D possibly TRBD1 on 5 matching bases. This CDR3 has 14 amino acids. Germline CDR1 MNHEY, CDR2 SVGAGI. V lost 2 bases and J lost 11, with 18 bases in between. The CDR3 region is CASSYDSRNNEQYF. For the CDR3, the DNA is TGTGCCAGCAGTTACGACAGCCGAAACAATGAGCAGTACTTC.

This clonotype appeared a few times. This chain uses TRBV5-1 with TRBJ2-4; weak D call: TRBD1 (6 bases). The CDR3 length is 14 residues. V was shortened by 0 bases and J by 15 bases, with 19 bases between the two germline ends. CDR1 and CDR2 from the germline V gene are SGHRS and YFSETQ. As DNA, the CDR3 is TGCGCCAGCAGCTTGGGACAGGCTCCCTACGAGTGGTACTTC. Translated: CASSLGQAPYEWYF.

J is TRBJ2-5 and V is TRBV13; a weak D match, TRBD2 (5 bases). CDR3 length: 14 amino acids. V was trimmed by 5 bases and J by 13 bases, leaving 23 bases between them. Germline values: CDR1 PRHDT, CDR2 FYEKMQ (reference sequence). The CDR3 region is CASSLNQAAAVRYF. The CDR3 nucleotides read TGTGCCAGCAGCCTCAATCAGGCAGCGGCTGTGCGGTACTTC.

This clonotype came up a few times. This chain uses TRBV6-1 with TRBJ2-1, with TRBD2 matching over 12 bases. The CDR3 length is 15 residues. CDR1 and CDR2 from the germline V gene are MNHNS and SASEGT. V shed 7 bases and J 8 bases; nucleotides not matched to a gene: 9. The CDR3 sequence: CASNLAGGPGDEQFF. The CDR3 nucleotides read TGTGCCAGCAACCTAGCGGGAGGGCCAGGGGATGAGCAGTTCTTC.

In its sample, this clonotype was seen a few times. The rearrangement links TRBV4-1 to TRBJ2-7; 7 positions match TRBD2. CDR1 MGHRA and CDR2 YSYEKL come from the germline V gene. The CDR3 is 17 amino acids. The V segment lost 0 bases and the J segment 3 bases; nucleotides outside the gene matches: 11. DNA for the CDR3: TGCGCCAGCAGCCAAGATCCCGGTCAGCGGGGACGCTACGAGCAGTACTTC. It specifies CASSQDPGQRGRYEQYF.

The V gene is TRBV11-2, the J gene TRBJ2-5; TRBD2 aligns across 11 bases. CDR1 SGHAT and CDR2 FQNNGV come from the germline V gene. The CDR3 length is 16 residues. V lost 5 bases to trimming and J lost 4 bases; unmatched junction nucleotides: 9. The CDR3 sequence is CASSEIGTSGPETQYF. As DNA, the CDR3 is TGTGCCAGCAGCGAGATTGGGACTAGCGGTCCAGAGACCCAGTACTTC.

In DNA form, the CDR3 reads TGTGCCAGCAGCGTAGGGTGGCAAGAGACCCAGTACTTC. It yields the protein CASSVGWQETQYF. The chain employs TRBV9 and TRBJ2-5; D gene uncertain. The length of the CDR3 is 13 residues. V was trimmed by 0 bases and J by 2 bases, leaving 5 bases between them. In germline, CDR1 is SGDLS, CDR2 YYNGEE. Filled out from reference TRBV9 and TRBJ2-5, the complete variable domain reads DSGVTQTPKHLITATGQRVTLRCSPRSGDLSVYWYQQSLDQGLQFLIQYYNGEERAKGNILERFSAQQFPDLHSELNLSSLELGDSALYFCASSVGWQETQYFGPGTRLLVL.